This TCR beta chain was found in a study of blood T cell repertoires in COVID-19. The wider study: COVID-19 samples, acute and convalescent, were from the United States, Italy and Spain.

The germline V gene has CDR1 MNHEY and CDR2 SMNVEV (reference sequence). The CDR3 runs 18 residues. J gave up 4 bases and V 4 bases, and 11 bases lay outside the gene matches. In the authors' workflow: Estimation of nucleated cell counts relied on the amplification of reference gene primers. Using immunoSEQ multiplex PCR, the repertoire was profiled, and TCRdb retains in-frame clones only, with some absent. For V, J and clone size, that table is used; D and trimming come from the DNA. Of almost 400,000 clones listed, roughly 90% are singletons. Sequencing used PBMCs or T cells enriched from blood (not recorded which). The source of this sequence is a woman aged 25 to 39 with acute COVID-19. The V and J genes are TRBV27 and TRBJ1-4; 11 nucleotides agree with TRBD1. CDR3 amino acids: CASSWTGGSLILNEKLFF. The CDR3 DNA is TGTGCCAGCAGTTGGACAGGGGGCTCTCTCATTCTTAATGAAAAACTGTTTTTT.